Following are 11 T cell receptor beta chains from one sample sequenced in a study of cytomegalovirus exposure and HLA in healthy donors. In the PCR, 60 Vbeta and 13 Jbeta primers were used. TCRdb keeps only in-frame clones here, not all; method: immunoSEQ multiplex PCR. The sample yields around 150,000 clones, about two thirds seen once. The specimen sequenced was PBMCs. The receptors shown here come from a man between 60 and 75 years old in good health and CMV-seronegative.

CDR3 in amino acids: CSVLTESLKANTGELFF. The CDR3 DNA reads TGCAGCGTTTTAACAGAATCCCTGAAGGCGAACACCGGGGAGCTGTTTTTT. The chain has TRBV29-1 and TRBJ2-2; no reliable D call. Trimming shortened V by 5 bases and J by 0 bases, and 19 bases separated the two germline ends. CDR3 length: 17 amino acids. Germline V gives CDR1 SQVTM, CDR2 ANQGSEA.

This clone showed up just once. The V and J genes are TRBV7-9 and TRBJ2-7; 8 nucleotides align to TRBD1. The CDR3 length is 14 residues. J was trimmed by 0 bases and V by 10 bases; bases with no gene match: 8. Germline V gene sequence: CDR1 SEHNR, CDR2 FQNEAQ (reference sequence). CDR3: CATEQGVLSYEQYF. The CDR3 DNA follows: TGTGCCACCGAACAGGGGGTCCTCTCCTACGAGCAGTACTTC.

This clone was counted between two and nine times. The chain joins TRBV6-1 to TRBJ1-3; D gene unclear. Germline V gene lookup returns CDR1 MNHNS and CDR2 SASEGT. V gave up 4 bases and J gave up 0 bases, with 10 bases separating them. The CDR3 has 15 residues. Written as DNA, the CDR3 is TGTGCCAGCAGTGTCCTGGAGAGCTCTGGAAACACCATATATTTT. Translation: CASSVLESSGNTIYF.

This chain connects TRBV5-1 to TRBJ1-1; D unresolved. Trimming pared 1 base from V and 0 bases from J, leaving 7 bases between. CDR3 size: 14 residues. CDR1 and CDR2 (germline): SGHRS, YFSETQ. As DNA, the CDR3 is TGCGCCAGCAGCTTGTCGGTGGTGAACACTGAAGCTTTCTTT. As protein: CASSLSVVNTEAFF.

The chain has TRBV4-2 and TRBJ1-1; 7 bases are shared with TRBD1. Germline loops: CDR1 LGHNA, CDR2 YNFKEQ. The CDR3 sequence is 13 residues long. V was clipped by 0 bases and J by 9 bases; unmatched bases: 4. In DNA form, the CDR3 reads TGTGCCAGCAGCCAAGACGGGGACAGTAAAGCTTTCTTT. Translated: CASSQDGDSKAFF.

This rearrangement joins TRBV5-4 to TRBJ2-3; possibly TRBD2 for D (5 bases). Germline assignment: CDR1 SGHNT and CDR2 YYREEE (reference sequence). The CDR3 has 13 amino acids. Trimming took 0 bases from V and 5 from J, leaving 7 bases between them. The CDR3 nucleotides read TGTGCCAGCAGCTTGGACGGGATAGATACGCAGTATTTT. Translating gives CASSLDGIDTQYF.

The V gene is TRBV25-1, the J gene TRBJ2-5, with 10 bases lining up with TRBD2. Germline CDR1 and CDR2: MGHDK and SYGVNS. V lost 4 bases, J lost 2 bases, and 4 bases stayed unmatched. CDR3 length: 15 residues. The chain's CDR3 is CASSASLAGQETQYF. CDR3 sequence (DNA): TGTGCCAGCAGTGCCTCACTAGCGGGACAAGAGACCCAGTACTTC.

This clone turned up a few times. This rearrangement joins TRBV7-9 to TRBJ1-1, with TRBD1 matching 8 bases. J was trimmed by 0 bases and V by 3 bases; bases with no gene match: 6. The germline CDR1 and CDR2 sequences are SEHNR and FQNEAQ (reference sequence). The CDR3 loop spans 16 amino acids. This CDR3 reads CASSFDRGAMNTEAFF. CDR3 DNA sequence: TGTGCCAGCAGCTTCGACAGGGGAGCCATGAACACTGAAGCTTTCTTT.

The chain joins TRBV28 to TRBJ1-1, with D possibly TRBD1 on 6 matching bases. V lost 6 bases, J lost 8 bases, and 13 bases lay in between. CDR1 MDHEN and CDR2 SYDVKM come from the germline V gene. This CDR3 contains 12 residues. For the CDR3, the DNA is TGTGCCAGCAGAACTGCAACAGGGGAAGCTTTCTTT. It yields the protein CASRTATGEAFF.

For this clone: A junction boundary mismatches the germline segment, possibly from a read error. The rearrangement joins TRBV20-1 to TRBJ2-4; weak D call: TRBD1 (5 bases). Germline values: CDR1 DFQATT, CDR2 SNEGSKA (reference sequence). The CDR3 is made up of 10 amino acids. Here the CDR3 reads CGAGSTFFLF. For the CDR3, the DNA is TGTGGGGCAGGTTCAACCTTCTTCCTCTTC.

The rearrangement uses TRBV30 and TRBJ1-1, with TRBD1 identical over 10 bases. Germline V gene data show CDR1 as GTSNPN and CDR2 as SVGIG (reference sequence). CDR3 length: 17 amino acids. With 4 bases clipped from V and 1 base from J, the junction kept 12 bases outside the gene matches. The CDR3 region has the DNA TGTGCCTGGACCAGTGTCCTCGGGGACAGGGGGAACACTGAAGCTTTCTTT. The encoded protein is CAWTSVLGDRGNTEAFF.